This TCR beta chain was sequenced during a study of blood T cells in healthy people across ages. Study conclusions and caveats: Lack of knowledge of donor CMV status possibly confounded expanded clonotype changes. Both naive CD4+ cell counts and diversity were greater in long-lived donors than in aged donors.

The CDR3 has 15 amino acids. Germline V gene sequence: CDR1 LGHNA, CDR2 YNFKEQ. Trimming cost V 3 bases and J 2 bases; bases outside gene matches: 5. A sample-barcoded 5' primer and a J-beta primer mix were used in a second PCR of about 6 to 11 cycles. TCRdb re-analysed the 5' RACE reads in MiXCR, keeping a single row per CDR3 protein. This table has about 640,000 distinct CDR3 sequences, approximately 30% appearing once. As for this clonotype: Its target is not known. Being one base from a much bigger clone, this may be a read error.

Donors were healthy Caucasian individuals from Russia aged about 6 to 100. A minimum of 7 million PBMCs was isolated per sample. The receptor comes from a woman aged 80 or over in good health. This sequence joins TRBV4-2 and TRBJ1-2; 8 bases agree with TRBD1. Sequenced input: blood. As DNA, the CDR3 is TGTGCCAGCAGCCAGTCTGGACAGGGAAACTATGGCTACACCTTC. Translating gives CASSQSGQGNYGYTF.